What follows are 8 T cell receptor beta chains derived from one specimen sequenced in a study of blood T cell repertoires in COVID-19. Clones were read by immunoSEQ multiplex PCR, and TCRdb kept only the in-frame ones, dropping some. The data contain more than 150,000 clones, roughly 82% of them singletons. The specimen was PBMCs or T cells enriched from blood (not recorded which). These TCRs come from a man aged 40-49 years who had recovered from COVID-19.

This sequence joins TRBV5-4 and TRBJ2-2, with 10 bases identical to TRBD2. The V segment lost 4 bases and the J segment 7 bases; nucleotides outside the gene matches: 10. Germline V gives CDR1 SGHNT, CDR2 YYREEE (reference sequence). The CDR3 is made up of 16 amino acids. CDR3: CASSPPSGGRGGELFF. In nucleotides, the CDR3 is TGTGCCAGCAGCCCCCCTAGCGGGGGTCGGGGCGGGGAGCTGTTTTTT.

This chain uses TRBV10-3 with TRBJ1-1, with TRBD1 matching 8 bases. The CDR3 runs 16 residues. The V and J ends lost 0 bases and 4 bases, in that order; junction bases with no gene match: 7. Germline CDR1 and CDR2: ENHRY and SYGVKD. Written as DNA, the CDR3 is TGTGCCATCAGTGAGTCGACGACAGGGGCGGGCACTGAAGCTTTCTTT. Translated: CAISESTTGAGTEAFF.

This clone was seen once. V and J are TRBV6-1 and TRBJ1-1; no definite D call. Germline assignment: CDR1 MNHNS and CDR2 SASEGT. With 2 bases removed from V and 4 bases from J, the gap between germline ends came to 11 bases. CDR3 length: 14 residues. The CDR3 DNA follows: TGTGCCAGCAGTGAAATGACGGAGACCACTGAAGCTTTCTTT. Residues: CASSEMTETTEAFF.

The CDR3 protein is CASSRGPGYNEQFF. DNA of the CDR3: TGTGCCAGCAGCCGAGGCCCCGGGTACAATGAGCAGTTCTTC. This chain links TRBV27 with TRBJ2-1, with unresolved D. Germline V gives CDR1 MNHEY, CDR2 SMNVEV (reference sequence). This CDR3 is 14 amino acids long. V was trimmed by 6 bases and J by 4 bases, leaving 13 bases between them.

The rearrangement links TRBV24-1 to TRBJ2-5, with 9 bases identical to TRBD1. The CDR3 covers 15 residues. The V gene's germline CDR1 is KGHDR and CDR2 SFDVKD. V lost 7 bases and J lost 0; bases outside the gene matches: 5. CDR3 residues: CATRSGQGNQETQYF. The CDR3 DNA reads as TGTGCCACCAGGAGCGGACAGGGGAACCAAGAGACCCAGTACTTC.

There are a few counts of this clone. This chain uses TRBV6-2 or TRBV6-3 with TRBJ2-7, with 9 bases lining up with TRBD2. V lost 2 bases to trimming and J lost 6 bases; unmatched junction nucleotides: 5. Germline CDR1 is MNHEY and CDR2 is SVGEGT. This CDR3 has 14 amino acids. DNA for the CDR3: TGTGCCAGCAGTTACGTAGCGGGAGAGGGCGAGCAGTACTTC. Residues: CASSYVAGEGEQYF.

On this clone itself: The same CDR3 is also encoded by other DNA sequences in this sample. The CDR3 loop is CASSLNRGTEAFF. The CDR3 DNA follows: TGTGCCAGCAGCTTGAATCGGGGGACTGAAGCTTTCTTT. The rearrangement uses TRBV5-8 and TRBJ1-1, with a weak D call TRBD1 (5 bases). This CDR3 comprises 13 residues. Per germline, CDR1 SGHTS and CDR2 YDEGEE. V was shortened by 1 base and J by 5 bases, with 9 bases between the two germline ends.

A single count supports this clone. As DNA, the CDR3 is TGTGCCAGCAGCTGGGGACAGGTGTTCGAAAAACTGTTTTTT. This sequence encodes CASSWGQVFEKLFF. This chain links TRBV5-8 with TRBJ1-4; 8 bases align to TRBD1. The CDR3 sequence is 14 residues long. Germline V lookup: CDR1 SGHTS, CDR2 YDEGEE. The ends lost 3 bases at V and 8 bases at J; junction bases unmatched: 6.